What follows is one TCR beta chain and its context. As yet, its antigen is unknown. Primers for the PCR totalled 60 Vbeta and 13 Jbeta. The authors' processing: Roughly 11 million of the roughly 80 million unique TCR beta chains counted in a later analysis were shared. Clones were read by immunoSEQ multiplex PCR, and TCRdb kept only the in-frame ones, dropping some. V, J and clone size were drawn from that table, and D and trimming were deduced from the DNA. Of 150,000 or so clones listed, roughly 80% were seen once; the top ten hold under 6%. Trimming took off 7 bases at V and 0 bases at J, with 12 bases between the two ends. CDR1 and CDR2 (germline): MDHEN, SYDVKM. The CDR3 length is 15 residues. This specimen belongs to a study of cytomegalovirus exposure and HLA in healthy donors. The donors comprised healthy bone marrow donors. Study findings and constraints: Most of the CMV-associated TCR beta chains (in a later analysis) appeared to be HLA-restricted.

Material for sequencing was PBMCs. The V and J genes are TRBV28 and TRBJ2-2; D unclear. The TCR comes from a woman in her forties or fifties in good health and CMV-seropositive. DNA for the CDR3: TGTGCCAGCATCGACATGCCGGCGAACACCGGGGAGCTGTTTTTT. Protein product: CASIDMPANTGELFF.